This T cell receptor beta chain originates from a study of PD-L1 blockade in urothelial cancer. About the study: Patients had undergone 0 to 3 prior chemotherapy regimens. Blood drawn 3 weeks (second dose) and 6 weeks after treatment start was analyzed. Median T cell yield per blood sample was about 140,000 cells.

The time point was: peripheral blood 6 weeks after treatment start. Clones were sequenced by immunoSEQ multiplex PCR, and TCRdb holds only the in-frame ones, with some missing. The data hold tens of thousands of clones, with 70% to 90% observed a single time. The germline V gene has CDR1 SNHLY and CDR2 FYNNEI. V lost 4 bases and J 3 bases, leaving 13 bases between the germline ends. The CDR3 contains 15 residues. Sequencing used PBMCs, obtained around atezolizumab (anti-PD-L1) treatment. This chain links TRBV2 with TRBJ1-5, with a tentative D call TRBD1 (6 bases). This receptor was obtained from a man between 50 and 59 years old with urothelial cancer. CDR3 sequence: CASSGGGQINQPQHF. The CDR3 nucleotides are TGTGCCAGCAGTGGGGGGGGCCAAATCAATCAGCCCCAGCATTTT.